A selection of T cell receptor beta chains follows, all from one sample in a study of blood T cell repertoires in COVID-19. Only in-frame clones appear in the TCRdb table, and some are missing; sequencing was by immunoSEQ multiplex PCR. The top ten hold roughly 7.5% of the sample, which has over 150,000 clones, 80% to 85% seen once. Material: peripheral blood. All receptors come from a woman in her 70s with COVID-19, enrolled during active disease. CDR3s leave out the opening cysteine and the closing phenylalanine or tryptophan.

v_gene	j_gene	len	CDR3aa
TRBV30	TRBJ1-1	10	AWSGLGTEAF
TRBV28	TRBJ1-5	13	ASTHWRDRNQPQH
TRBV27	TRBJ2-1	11	ASGQVAEGEQF
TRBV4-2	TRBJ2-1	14	ASSQVSGPSTVEQF
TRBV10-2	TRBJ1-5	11	AISSQAGQPQH
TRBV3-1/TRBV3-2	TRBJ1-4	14	ASSQDPGLGGEKLF
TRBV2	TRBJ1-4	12	ASSERIQGEKLF
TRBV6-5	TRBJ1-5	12	ASSYVRGNQPQH
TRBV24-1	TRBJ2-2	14	ATSDPVGSTTGELF
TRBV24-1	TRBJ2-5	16	ATSDATRAGGGQETQY
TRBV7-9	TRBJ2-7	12	ASSLAGTESGQY